This is a list of T cell receptor beta chains from one sample in a study of cytomegalovirus exposure and HLA in healthy donors. Clones were sequenced by immunoSEQ multiplex PCR, and TCRdb holds only the in-frame ones, with some missing. This table has some 100,000 clones, 70% to 80% appearing once. The sample consisted of PBMCs. All receptors come from a woman in her fifties or sixties in good health and CMV-seropositive. Both conserved end residues are part of each CDR3. A D gene is named only where the DNA matches it firmly. A clone size is listed for some rows: how often the clone was seen (once, few, many), or a class if it is expanded.

abundance: NA; v_gene: TRBV5-1; d_gene: NA; j_gene: TRBJ1-4; CDR3nt: TGCGCCAGCAGCTCAAATCCATCGACAGGAATCAATGAAAAACTGTTTTTT; CDR3aa: CASSSNPSTGINEKLFF
abundance: NA; v_gene: TRBV7-9; d_gene: TRBD1; j_gene: TRBJ1-3; CDR3nt: TGTGCCAGCAGCCTGAGCGGACAGGGGACAAACACCATATATTTT; CDR3aa: CASSLSGQGTNTIYF
abundance: NA; v_gene: TRBV7-9; d_gene: TRBD1; j_gene: TRBJ1-3; CDR3nt: TGTGCCAGCAGCTTTACCGGGACAGTTACTGGAAACACCATATATTTT; CDR3aa: CASSFTGTVTGNTIYF
abundance: few; v_gene: TRBV5-4; d_gene: NA; j_gene: TRBJ1-2; CDR3nt: TGTGCCAGCAGCCGAATGGGGGGGAACTTTAACTATGGCTACACCTTC; CDR3aa: CASSRMGGNFNYGYTF
abundance: NA; v_gene: TRBV25-1; d_gene: TRBD1; j_gene: TRBJ1-1; CDR3nt: TGTGCCAGCCGCCCGTCCGGGACAGGGATTAGGGCTTTCTTT; CDR3aa: CASRPSGTGIRAFF
abundance: NA; v_gene: TRBV2; d_gene: TRBD2; j_gene: TRBJ2-5; CDR3nt: TGTGCCAGCACGATGGGACTAGCGGGGGGTGGAGGTGCCCAGTACTTC; CDR3aa: CASTMGLAGGGGAQYF
abundance: once; v_gene: TRBV11-1; d_gene: TRBD1; j_gene: TRBJ2-7; CDR3nt: TGTGCCAGCAGCCCCGGACAGGGCTGGGAGCAGTACTTC; CDR3aa: CASSPGQGWEQYF
abundance: few; v_gene: TRBV5-4; d_gene: NA; j_gene: TRBJ1-2; CDR3nt: TGTGCCAGCCAATCTAGCGGGGGCATAGGCTATGGCTACACCTTC; CDR3aa: CASQSSGGIGYGYTF
abundance: NA; v_gene: TRBV6-5; d_gene: NA; j_gene: TRBJ1-2; CDR3nt: TGTGCCAGCAGTTACTCTCCGGACTATGGCTACACCTTC; CDR3aa: CASSYSPDYGYTF
abundance: NA; v_gene: TRBV30; d_gene: NA; j_gene: TRBJ2-3; CDR3nt: TGTGCCTGGAGTGGGAGGTACGCAGATACGCAGTATTTT; CDR3aa: CAWSGRYADTQYF
abundance: NA; v_gene: TRBV19; d_gene: NA; j_gene: TRBJ1-5; CDR3nt: TGTGCCAGTAACTCCGCCAACTCCAATCAGCCCCAGCATTTT; CDR3aa: CASNSANSNQPQHF
abundance: NA; v_gene: TRBV4-3; d_gene: NA; j_gene: TRBJ2-7; CDR3nt: TGCGCCAGCAGCCGATTGACAGGAACCAACTACGAGCAGTACTTC; CDR3aa: CASSRLTGTNYEQYF
abundance: NA; v_gene: TRBV15; d_gene: TRBD1; j_gene: TRBJ1-1; CDR3nt: TGTGCCACCAGCAGAACCAAAGAAGGACAGGGACCTTTCTTT; CDR3aa: CATSRTKEGQGPFF
abundance: NA; v_gene: TRBV4-3; d_gene: TRBD2; j_gene: TRBJ2-1; CDR3nt: TGCGCCAGCAGCCAAGGGACTAGCGGGAGAGTAAATGAGCAGTTCTTC; CDR3aa: CASSQGTSGRVNEQFF
abundance: NA; v_gene: TRBV11-1; d_gene: TRBD2; j_gene: TRBJ2-1; CDR3nt: TGTGCCAGCAGCTTAGGACTAGCGAACAATGAGCAGTTCTTC; CDR3aa: CASSLGLANNEQFF